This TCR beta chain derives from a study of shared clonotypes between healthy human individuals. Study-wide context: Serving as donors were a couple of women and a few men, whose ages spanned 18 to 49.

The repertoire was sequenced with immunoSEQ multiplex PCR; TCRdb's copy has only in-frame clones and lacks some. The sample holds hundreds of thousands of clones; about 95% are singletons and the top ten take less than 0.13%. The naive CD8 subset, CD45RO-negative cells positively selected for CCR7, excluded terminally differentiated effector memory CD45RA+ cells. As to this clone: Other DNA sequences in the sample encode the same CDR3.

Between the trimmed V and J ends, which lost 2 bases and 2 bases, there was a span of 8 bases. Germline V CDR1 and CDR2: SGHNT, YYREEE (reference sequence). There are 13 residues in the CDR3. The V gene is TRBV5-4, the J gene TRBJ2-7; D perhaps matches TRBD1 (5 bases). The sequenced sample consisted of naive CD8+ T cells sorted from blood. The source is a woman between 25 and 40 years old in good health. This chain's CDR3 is CASSFRGAYEQYF. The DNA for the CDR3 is TGTGCCAGCAGCTTTAGGGGCGCCTACGAGCAGTACTTC.